This T cell receptor (beta chain) was identified in a study of CD8+ T cells in alopecia areata. Turning to the study itself: Among treated patients, oral tofacitinib was administered at 5 to 10 mg twice daily.

CDR1 and CDR2 from the germline V gene are SGHKS and YYEKEE (reference sequence). CDR3 size: 15 residues. V dropped 4 bases and J dropped 2 bases, with 14 bases sitting between them. This clone was found many times. Peripheral blood, together with lesional scalp punch biopsies, was collected from alopecia areata patients. Sequencing used cDNA as its template, made by extracting RNA and reverse transcribing it. Some clones are missing from TCRdb's copy, which holds only in-frame ones; the method was immunoSEQ multiplex PCR. This sample yields hundreds of thousands of clones, of which around 67% are seen a single time; 1.2% belongs to the top ten.

The gene calls are TRBV5-5 and TRBJ2-3; D perhaps matches TRBD1 (5 bases). The sequence came from a human donor with alopecia areata. The starting material was CD4+ T cells sorted from blood, obtained at week 0. CDR3 in DNA: TGTGCCAGCAGCGGGGCAATACTCCTCACAGATACGCAGTATTTT. Its protein product is CASSGAILLTDTQYF.